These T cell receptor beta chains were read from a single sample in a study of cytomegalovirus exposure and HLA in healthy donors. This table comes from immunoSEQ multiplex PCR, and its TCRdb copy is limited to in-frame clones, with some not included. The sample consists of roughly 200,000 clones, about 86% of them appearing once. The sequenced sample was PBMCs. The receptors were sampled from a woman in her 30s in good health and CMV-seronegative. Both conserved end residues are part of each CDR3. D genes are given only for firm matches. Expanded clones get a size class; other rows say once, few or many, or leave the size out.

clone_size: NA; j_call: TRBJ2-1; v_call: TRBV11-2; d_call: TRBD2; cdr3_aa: CASSSLSGRAFNEQFF; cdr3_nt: TGTGCCAGCAGCTCCCTAAGCGGGAGGGCCTTCAATGAGCAGTTCTTC
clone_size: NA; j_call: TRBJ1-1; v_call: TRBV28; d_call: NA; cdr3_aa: CASSLPGQSTEAFF; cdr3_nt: TGTGCCAGCAGTTTACCGGGACAATCCACTGAAGCTTTCTTT
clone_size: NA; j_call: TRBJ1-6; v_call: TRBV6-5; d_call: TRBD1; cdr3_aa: CASRATGGYSPLHF; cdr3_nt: TGTGCCAGCAGGGCAACAGGGGGGTATTCACCCCTCCACTTT
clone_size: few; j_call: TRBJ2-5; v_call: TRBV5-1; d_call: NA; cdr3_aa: CASSLEAWGLWETQYF; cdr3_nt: TGCGCCAGCAGCTTGGAGGCCTGGGGGCTCTGGGAGACCCAGTACTTC
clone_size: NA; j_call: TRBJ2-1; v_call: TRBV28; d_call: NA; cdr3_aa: CASSPPFQGIRFEQFF; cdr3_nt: TGTGCCAGCAGCCCGCCTTTTCAGGGGATTAGGTTTGAGCAGTTCTTC
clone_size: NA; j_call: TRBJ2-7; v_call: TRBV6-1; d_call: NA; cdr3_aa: CASSEGSWAEDDYEQYF; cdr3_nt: TGTGCCAGCAGTGAGGGGAGCTGGGCAGAGGATGACTACGAGCAGTACTTC
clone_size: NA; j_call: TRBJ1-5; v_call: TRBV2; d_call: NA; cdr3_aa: CASSVAGGGNQPQHF; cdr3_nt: TGTGCCAGCAGTGTTGCGGGAGGGGGCAATCAGCCCCAGCATTTT
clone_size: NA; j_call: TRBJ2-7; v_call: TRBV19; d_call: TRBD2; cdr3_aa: CASAPGLTYYEQYF; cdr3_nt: TGTGCCAGCGCACCGGGACTAACCTACTACGAGCAGTACTTC
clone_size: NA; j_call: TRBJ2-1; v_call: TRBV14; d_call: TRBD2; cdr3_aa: CASSHLAGSYNEQFF; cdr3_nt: TGTGCCAGCAGCCATTTAGCGGGATCCTACAATGAGCAGTTCTTC
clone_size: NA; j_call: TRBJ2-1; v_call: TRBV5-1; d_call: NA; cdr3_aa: CASSLGAGGRNEQFF; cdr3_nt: TGCGCCAGCAGCTTGGGAGCTGGGGGCCGCAATGAGCAGTTCTTC
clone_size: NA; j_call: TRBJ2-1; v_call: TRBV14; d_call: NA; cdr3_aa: CASSLQGWNNEQFF; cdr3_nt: TGTGCCAGCAGCCTACAGGGTTGGAACAATGAGCAGTTCTTC
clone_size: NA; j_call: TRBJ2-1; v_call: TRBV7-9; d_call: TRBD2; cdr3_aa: CASSLGLAETYNEQFF; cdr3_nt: TGTGCCAGCAGCTTAGGCCTAGCGGAGACCTACAATGAGCAGTTCTTC
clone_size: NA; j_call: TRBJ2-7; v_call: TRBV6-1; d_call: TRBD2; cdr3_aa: CASSEAGLIYEQYF; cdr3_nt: TGTGCCAGCAGTGAAGCGGGACTAATCTACGAGCAGTACTTC
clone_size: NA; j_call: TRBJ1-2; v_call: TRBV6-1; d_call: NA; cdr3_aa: CASSALRQTDYTF; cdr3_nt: TGTGCCAGCAGTGCCCTAAGACAGACCGACTACACCTTC
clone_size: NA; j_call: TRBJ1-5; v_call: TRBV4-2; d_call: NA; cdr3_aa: CASSLGDQPQHF; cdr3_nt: TGTGCCAGCAGCCTCGGAGATCAGCCCCAGCATTTT
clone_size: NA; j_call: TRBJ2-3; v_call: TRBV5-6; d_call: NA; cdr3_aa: CASSRPRAWELDTQYF; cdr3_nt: TGTGCCAGCAGCCGCCCTAGGGCGTGGGAGCTTGATACGCAGTATTTT
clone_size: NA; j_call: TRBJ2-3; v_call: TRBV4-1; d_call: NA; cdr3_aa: CASSKWAERGYTDTQYF; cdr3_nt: TGCGCCAGCAGCAAATGGGCCGAACGGGGTTACACAGATACGCAGTATTTT
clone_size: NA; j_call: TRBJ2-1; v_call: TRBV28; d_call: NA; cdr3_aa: CASTRQVNNEQFF; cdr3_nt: TGTGCCAGCACCAGACAGGTAAACAATGAGCAGTTCTTC
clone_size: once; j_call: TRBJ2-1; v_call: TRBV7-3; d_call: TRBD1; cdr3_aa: CASSLFRGNEQFF; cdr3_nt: TGTGCCAGCAGCTTATTCAGGGGGAATGAGCAGTTCTTC
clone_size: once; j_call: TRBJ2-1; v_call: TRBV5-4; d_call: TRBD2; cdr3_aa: CASSNAEASGGHEQFF; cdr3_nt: TGTGCCAGCAGCAACGCGGAGGCTAGCGGGGGGCATGAGCAGTTCTTC
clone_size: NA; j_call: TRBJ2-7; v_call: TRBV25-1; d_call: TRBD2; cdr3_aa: CASSGSRGGYEQYF; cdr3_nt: TGTGCCAGCAGTGGATCGCGGGGGGGGTACGAGCAGTACTTC
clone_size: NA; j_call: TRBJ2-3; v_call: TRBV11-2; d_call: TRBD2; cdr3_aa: CASSKGTSGSTDTQYF; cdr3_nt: TGTGCCAGCAGCAAGGGGACTAGCGGTAGCACAGATACGCAGTATTTT
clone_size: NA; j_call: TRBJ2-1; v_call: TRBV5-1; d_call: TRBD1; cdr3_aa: CASSLSRTGNEQFF; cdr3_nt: TGCGCCAGCAGCTTGTCCCGGACAGGAAATGAGCAGTTCTTC
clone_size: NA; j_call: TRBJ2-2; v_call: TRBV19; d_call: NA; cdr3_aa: CASSINIYTGELFF; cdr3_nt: TGTGCCAGTAGTATAAACATATACACCGGGGAGCTGTTTTTT
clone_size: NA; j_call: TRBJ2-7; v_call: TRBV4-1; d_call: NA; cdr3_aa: CASSPKEFYEQYF; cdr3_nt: TGCGCCAGCAGCCCTAAGGAGTTCTACGAGCAGTACTTC
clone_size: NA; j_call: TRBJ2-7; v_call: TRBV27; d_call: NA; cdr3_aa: CASSFASSLYEQYF; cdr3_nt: TGTGCCAGCAGTTTTGCTAGCTCCCTCTACGAGCAGTACTTC
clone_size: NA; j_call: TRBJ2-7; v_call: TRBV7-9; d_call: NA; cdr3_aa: CASSYPGHSYEQYF; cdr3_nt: TGTGCCAGCAGCTACCCTGGACACTCCTACGAGCAGTACTTC
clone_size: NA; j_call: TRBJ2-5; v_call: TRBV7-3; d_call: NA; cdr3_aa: CASSLGGGETQYF; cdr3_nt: TGTGCCAGCAGCTTGGGAGGGGGTGAGACCCAGTACTTC
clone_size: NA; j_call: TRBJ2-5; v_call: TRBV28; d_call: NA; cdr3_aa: CASSQTDYQETQYF; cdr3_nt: TGTGCCAGCAGTCAGACAGATTACCAAGAGACCCAGTACTTC
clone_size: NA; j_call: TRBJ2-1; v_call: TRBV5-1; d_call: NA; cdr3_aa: CASSLVGGNEQFF; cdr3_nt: TGCGCCAGCAGCTTGGTGGGGGGAAATGAGCAGTTCTTC
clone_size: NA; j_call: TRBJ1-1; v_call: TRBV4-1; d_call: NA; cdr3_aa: CASSQGPTVGAFF; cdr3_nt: TGCGCCAGCAGCCAAGGCCCAACAGTTGGAGCTTTCTTT
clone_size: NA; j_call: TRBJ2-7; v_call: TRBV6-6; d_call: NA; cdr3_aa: CASSQQEIYEQYF; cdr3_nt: TGTGCCAGCAGCCAACAAGAAATTTACGAGCAGTACTTC
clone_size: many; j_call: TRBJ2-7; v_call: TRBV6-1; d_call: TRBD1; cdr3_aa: CASGKTGDSSYEQYF; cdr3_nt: TGTGCCAGCGGCAAGACAGGGGACAGCTCCTACGAGCAGTACTTC
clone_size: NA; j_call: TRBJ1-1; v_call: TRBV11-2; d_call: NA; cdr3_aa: CASSLWSGTEAFF; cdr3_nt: TGTGCCAGCAGCCTCTGGAGCGGAACTGAAGCTTTCTTT
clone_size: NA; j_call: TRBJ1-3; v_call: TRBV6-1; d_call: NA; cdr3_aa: CASRTYSGNTIYF; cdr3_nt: TGTGCCAGCAGAACCTACTCTGGAAACACCATATATTTT
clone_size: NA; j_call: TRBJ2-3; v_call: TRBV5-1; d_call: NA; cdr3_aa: CASSALLAASTDTQYF; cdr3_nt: TGCGCCAGCAGCGCCTTACTAGCTGCTAGCACAGATACGCAGTATTTT
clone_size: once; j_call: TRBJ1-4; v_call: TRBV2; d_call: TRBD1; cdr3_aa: CASSEDRGQEKLFF; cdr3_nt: TGTGCCAGCAGTGAGGACAGGGGGCAGGAAAAACTGTTTTTT
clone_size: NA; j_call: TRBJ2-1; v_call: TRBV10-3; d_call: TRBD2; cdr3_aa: CAISESGPSPRTSRSSYNEQFF; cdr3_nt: TGTGCCATCAGTGAGTCGGGACCCTCACCTCGGACTAGCCGGAGCTCCTACAATGAGCAGTTCTTC
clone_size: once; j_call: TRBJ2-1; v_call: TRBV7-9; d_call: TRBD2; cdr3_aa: CASSRRLAGVHNEQFF; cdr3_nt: TGTGCCAGCAGCCGAAGACTAGCGGGAGTCCACAATGAGCAGTTCTTC
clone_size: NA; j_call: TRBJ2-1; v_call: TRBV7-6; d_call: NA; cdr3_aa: CASSSGVPSYNEQFF; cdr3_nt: TGTGCCAGCAGCTCGGGGGTGCCTTCCTACAATGAGCAGTTCTTC
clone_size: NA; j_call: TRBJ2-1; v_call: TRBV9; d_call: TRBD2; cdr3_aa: CASSVSGGGEYNEQFF; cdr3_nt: TGTGCCAGCAGCGTGAGCGGGGGGGGAGAATACAATGAGCAGTTCTTC
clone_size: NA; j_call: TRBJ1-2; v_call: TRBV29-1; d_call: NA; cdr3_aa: CSVDRIGIPNYGYTF; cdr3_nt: TGCAGCGTTGACAGGATCGGTATCCCTAACTATGGCTACACCTTC